A single sample is the source of the 26 T cell receptor beta chains below, sequenced in a study of blood T cell repertoires in COVID-19. Measured with immunoSEQ multiplex PCR; TCRdb has only the in-frame clones, and not every one. This sample yields under 100,000 clones, of which approximately 80% are seen a single time; 13% belongs to the top ten. What was sequenced was peripheral blood. Receptor source: a human donor in a cohort sampled during active COVID-19.

This clone was seen a few times. This chain joins TRBV12-3 or TRBV12-4 and TRBJ1-2; D is ambiguous. Trimming took off 6 bases at V and 4 bases at J, with 12 bases between the two ends. This CDR3 is 13 amino acids long. This CDR3 is CASSPNGRYGYTF. The CDR3 nucleotides read TGTGCCAGCAGCCCCAATGGCCGCTATGGCTACACCTTC.

This clone was seen only once. This chain connects TRBV4-1 to TRBJ1-2; D call uncertain. From germline, CDR1 is MGHRA and CDR2 YSYEKL. Trimming took 0 bases from V and 0 from J, leaving 20 bases between them. The CDR3 spans 19 residues. The CDR3 sequence: CASSQESGGLTPSNYGYTF. The CDR3 DNA reads as TGCGCCAGCAGCCAAGAGTCTGGAGGCCTTACCCCTTCTAACTATGGCTACACCTTC.

In its sample, this clone was seen a few times. The DNA is left out, because the CDR3 cannot be placed on it with certainty; the CDR3 is given as TCRdb lists it. The chain has TRBV3-1 (or the pseudogene TRBV3-2) and TRBJ2-7; the D call TRBD1 from the table was never checked on the DNA. The CDR3 spans 21 residues, counting both ends. Germline V gives CDR1 LGHDT, CDR2 YNNKEL (reference sequence). The CDR3 sequence: CASSHDRQQYFGPPHSPGQYF.

The rearrangement uses TRBV7-6 and TRBJ2-6, with 15 nucleotides matching TRBD2. J lost 4 bases, V lost 5 bases, and 6 bases had no gene match. Per germline, CDR1 SGHVS and CDR2 FNYEAQ. The CDR3 sequence is 18 residues long. In DNA form, the CDR3 reads TGTGCCAGCAGCATGGGACTAGCGGGGGGATCAGGGGCCAACGTCCTGACTTTC. This codes for CASSMGLAGGSGANVLTF.

The V call is TRBV24-1, the J call TRBJ1-2; 7 positions match TRBD1. The germline V gene has CDR1 KGHDR and CDR2 SFDVKD. Trimming took 0 bases from V and 0 from J; bases not matched to a gene: 6. The CDR3 extends over 17 amino acids. CDR3 sequence: CATSDLRDSPTNYGYTF. The CDR3 region has the DNA TGTGCCACCAGTGATTTGCGGGACAGCCCCACTAACTATGGCTACACCTTC.

This clone was counted a few times. This chain connects TRBV27 to TRBJ1-5, with D unclear. CDR1 and CDR2 from the germline V gene are MNHEY and SMNVEV (reference sequence). This CDR3 has 15 amino acids. V lost 3 bases and J 3 bases, leaving 12 bases between the germline ends. The CDR3 reads CASSFAFRDNQPQHF. CDR3 coding DNA: TGTGCCAGCAGTTTTGCTTTCCGCGACAATCAGCCCCAGCATTTT.

In this sample, this clone turned up many times. This rearrangement joins TRBV5-6 to TRBJ1-2; possible D gene TRBD1, 5 bases. Germline V gene lookup returns CDR1 SGHDT and CDR2 YYEEEE. V was trimmed by 1 base and J by 5 bases, leaving 12 bases between them. The CDR3 extends over 14 amino acids. Written as DNA, the CDR3 is TGTGCCAGCAGCTTGTTCGGGGGATCTTATGGCTACACCTTC. As protein: CASSLFGGSYGYTF.

Only one count was recorded for this clone. This chain links TRBV12-3 or TRBV12-4 with TRBJ2-1, with D tentatively TRBD1 (6 bases). The V end lost 7 bases, the J end lost 5 bases, and 12 bases lay between the germline ends. This CDR3 comprises 13 residues. In DNA, the CDR3 is TGTGCCAGCACGAGGACAGAAAACAATGAGCAGTTCTTC. This gives the protein CASTRTENNEQFF.

This chain links TRBV5-1 with TRBJ1-6; 7 bases are a match to TRBD1. V lost 4 bases and J lost 8; bases outside the gene matches: 6. Germline lookup yields CDR1 SGHRS and CDR2 YFSETQ. CDR3 size: 14 residues. The CDR3 sequence: CASSPGQADSPLHF. The CDR3 nucleotides read TGCGCCAGCAGCCCAGGACAGGCAGATTCACCCCTCCACTTT.

The CDR3 spells CASSMRGAWEKLFF. CDR3 DNA: TGTGCCAGTAGTATGCGGGGAGCGTGGGAAAAACTGTTTTTT. J is TRBJ1-4 and V is TRBV19; D call uncertain. CDR1 and CDR2 from the germline V gene are LNHDA and SQIVND (reference sequence). V was trimmed by 3 bases and J by 8 bases, leaving 13 bases between them. The CDR3 loop spans 14 amino acids.

This clone was recorded a few times. V and J are TRBV10-1 and TRBJ2-5; 8 positions match TRBD1. V trimming: 3 bases; J trimming: 4 bases; junction bases outside the gene matches: 4. Germline V lookup: CDR1 WNHNN, CDR2 SYGVQD (reference sequence). The CDR3 sequence is 14 residues long. Here the CDR3 reads CASSEQGVGETQYF. CDR3 in DNA: TGCGCCAGCAGTGAACAGGGGGTGGGAGAGACCCAGTACTTC.

The chain uses TRBV29-1 and TRBJ2-7; TRBD1 agrees at 7 bases. The CDR3 is made up of 15 amino acids. V was clipped by 2 bases and J by 6 bases; unmatched bases: 13. Germline V gives CDR1 SQVTM, CDR2 ANQGSEA. The CDR3 region is CSVENAQGQTGEQYF. For the CDR3, the DNA is TGCAGCGTTGAAAACGCTCAGGGACAGACTGGCGAGCAGTACTTC.

The chain uses TRBV6-5 and TRBJ2-5; 8 bases agree with TRBD1. Losses at the gene ends were 6 bases for V and 5 bases for J; bases not matched to a gene: 8. The CDR3 sequence is 14 residues long. Germline CDR1 and CDR2: MNHEY and SVGAGI. In DNA form, the CDR3 reads TGTGCCAGCAGCCCAGGGGGCGCGAGGGAGACCCAGTACTTC. This encodes CASSPGGARETQYF.

This clone was detected once. V usage is TRBV21-1 and J usage is TRBJ1-2; the D call of TRBD1 is as the table states it, not checked on the DNA. TRBV21-1 is deemed a pseudogene. This CDR3 comprises 14 residues. CDR3 in DNA: TGTGCCAGCAGCATACGGACAGCTAACTATGGCTACACCTTC. The encoded protein is CASSIRTANYGYTF.

The chain links TRBV3-1 (or the pseudogene TRBV3-2) to TRBJ2-5; 13 positions match TRBD2. The CDR3 runs to 19 residues. Germline V gene data show CDR1 as LGHDT and CDR2 as YNNKEL (reference sequence). J lost 0 bases, V lost 1 base, and 8 bases had no gene match. CDR3 loop: CASSQATSGGPRYQETQYF. CDR3 nucleotides: TGTGCCAGCAGCCAAGCGACTAGCGGGGGGCCCAGGTACCAAGAGACCCAGTACTTC.

This chain joins TRBV4-2 and TRBJ2-5, with 8 bases fitting TRBD1. Looked up from germline, CDR1 is LGHNA and CDR2 is YNFKEQ. V trimming: 1 base; J trimming: 6 bases; junction bases outside the gene matches: 10. CDR3 length: 16 residues. The CDR3 DNA is TGTGCCAGCAGCCAAGGCCGCTTTCAGGGGGCGAAGACCCAGTACTTC. It is translated as CASSQGRFQGAKTQYF.

The chain carries TRBV7-2 and TRBJ2-3; 8 positions match TRBD2. From germline, CDR1 is SGHTA and CDR2 FQGNSA. The CDR3 loop spans 15 amino acids. V lost 3 bases and J lost 7; bases outside the gene matches: 9. DNA of the CDR3: TGTGCCAGCAGCTTTTTAGCGGGACTAGGAAATACGCAGTATTTT. Its protein product is CASSFLAGLGNTQYF.

The chain carries TRBV19 and TRBJ1-3; the D is unclear. CDR1 LNHDA and CDR2 SQIVND come from the germline V gene (reference sequence). V was clipped by 6 bases and J by 4 bases, with 19 bases between them. The CDR3 has 16 amino acids. CDR3 loop: CASSKTARRSGNTIYF. The DNA of the CDR3 is TGTGCCAGTAGCAAAACGGCGCGCAGGTCCGGAAACACCATATATTTT.

In its sample, this clone was seen a few times. The gene calls are TRBV7-2 and TRBJ2-3, with D perhaps matching TRBD2 (6 bases). The CDR3 sequence is 13 residues long. Germline loops: CDR1 SGHTA, CDR2 FQGNSA. Trimming stripped 4 bases from V and 6 bases from J, with 11 bases between. The CDR3 coding sequence is TGTGCCAGCAGCTCGCCTCGGGAGGATACGCAGTATTTT. Translated, it gives CASSSPREDTQYF.

The gene calls are TRBV5-1 and TRBJ2-3; D call uncertain. The CDR3 loop spans 13 amino acids. From germline, CDR1 is SGHRS and CDR2 YFSETQ. Trimming removed 1 base at V and 3 bases at J, with 6 bases between. CDR3 nucleotide sequence: TGCGCCAGCAGCTTGTCGGGTACAGATACGCAGTATTTT. Its translation is CASSLSGTDTQYF.

This clone has just a few counts. The chain carries TRBV29-1 and TRBJ1-1, with 10 bases aligning to TRBD1. CDR3 length: 14 residues. Germline CDR1 reads SQVTM; CDR2 reads ANQGSEA. V was clipped by 6 bases and J by 6 bases; unmatched bases: 10. CDR3 DNA sequence: TGCAGCGTCGGACCGGGACAGGGGTACGCTGAAGCTTTCTTT. Translation: CSVGPGQGYAEAFF.

This chain connects TRBV14 to TRBJ1-1; 9 positions match TRBD1. This CDR3 contains 14 residues. V shed 4 bases, J shed 4 bases, and the junction held 4 bases outside the gene matches. In germline, CDR1 is SGHDN, CDR2 FVKESK. The CDR3 DNA follows: TGTGCCAGCAGCCCCTACAGGGGGCCCACTGAAGCTTTCTTT. This codes for CASSPYRGPTEAFF.

The chain links TRBV6-6 to TRBJ2-5, with no clear D. Germline CDR1 is MNHNY and CDR2 is SVGAGI (reference sequence). The CDR3 has 13 amino acids. V was clipped by 5 bases and J by 5 bases, with 12 bases between them. The CDR3 sequence is CASSPVGEETQYF. The CDR3 DNA is TGTGCCAGCAGTCCTGTGGGCGAGGAGACCCAGTACTTC.

This chain joins TRBV3-1 (or the pseudogene TRBV3-2) and TRBJ2-7, with 7 bases that match TRBD1. Germline CDR1 and CDR2: LGHDT and YNNKEL (reference sequence). The J segment lost 5 bases and the V segment lost 4 bases, leaving 11 bases of the junction unmatched. CDR3 length: 15 amino acids. CDR3: CASSRGTAVQDEQYF. The CDR3 DNA reads TGTGCCAGCAGCCGGGGGACAGCGGTCCAAGACGAGCAGTACTTC.

This clone has a handful of counts. One end of the junction varies from germline; a read error may be responsible. Other nucleotide sequences from this sample produce the same CDR3. The CDR3 region has the DNA TGTGCCAGCAGCGAAGACAGATCCTATGGCTACACCTTC. This translates into CASSEDRSYGYTF. The chain is built from TRBV2 and TRBJ1-2; tentatively, D is TRBD1 (5 bases). This CDR3 region has 13 residues. The germline V gene has CDR1 SNHLY and CDR2 FYNNEI.

The rearrangement joins TRBV7-8 to TRBJ2-7, with a tentative D call TRBD1 (6 bases). This CDR3 spans 13 amino acids. Per germline, CDR1 SGHVS and CDR2 FQNEAQ. Deletions cut 5 bases from V and 2 bases from J, with 10 bases between. The CDR3 nucleotides read TGTGCCAGCAGCGTAGGACAGACCTACGAGCAGTACTTC. This sequence encodes CASSVGQTYEQYF.